This T cell receptor beta chain was obtained from a study of post-analysis software for immune sequencing data. Study at large: Relapsing-remitting, secondary progressive and progressive-relapsing forms made up the multiple sclerosis disease courses. Findings and limits, study-wide: Patients showed TRBV5-6, TRBV5-1 and TRBV20-1 among a handful of TRBV segments more frequent than in controls. When compared against controls, multiple sclerosis patients showed significantly lower normalized Chao1 diversity.

Germline V CDR1 and CDR2: SGHRS, YFSETQ. This CDR3 spans 17 amino acids. Trimming stripped 0 bases from V and 2 bases from J, with 17 bases between. Presence of unique molecular identifiers characterized the TCR beta cDNA libraries. TCRdb passed the PCR reads through MiXCR, listing each CDR3 protein once. The sample has roughly 600,000 distinct CDR3 sequences, roughly 46% seen once. There are a few counts of this clonotype. The target antigen is unknown. The sequenced material came from blood. The receptor comes from a girl between 5 and 17 years old with multiple sclerosis. The chain carries TRBV5-1 and TRBJ1-2; D gene ambiguous. The CDR3 bases are TGCGCCAGCAGCTTGGTTTACAGTCCCGACGACAACTATGGCTACACCTTC. It yields the protein CASSLVYSPDDNYGYTF.